Presented here are 32 T cell receptor beta chains from one specimen sequenced in a study of T cell responses to AZD1222 COVID-19 vaccine. Some clones are missing from TCRdb's copy, which holds only in-frame ones; the method was immunoSEQ multiplex PCR. Of roughly 100,000 clones listed, 85% to 90% were seen once; the top ten hold roughly 25%. The sequencing used peripheral blood, collected on day 0 of AZD1222 vaccination. Receptors were obtained from an adult in good health.

This clone was detected a few times. The chain links TRBV11-1 to TRBJ2-3, with TRBD1 identical over 8 bases. Germline-derived CDR1 and CDR2 are SGHAT and FQDESV (reference sequence). The junction had 6 bases not matched to a gene; V was cut back by 9 bases and J by 4 bases. This CDR3 spans 13 amino acids. CDR3 coding DNA: TGTGCCAGTCAGACAGGGGCCGCAGATACGCAGTATTTT. It codes for CASQTGAADTQYF.

There are a few counts of this clone. V is TRBV9 and J is TRBJ2-7, with TRBD1 matching over 10 bases. V lost 2 bases, J lost 2 bases, and 7 bases stayed unmatched. Germline CDR1 is SGDLS and CDR2 is YYNGEE. The CDR3 loop spans 16 amino acids. CDR3 in amino acids: CASSVLPGTGAYEQYF. DNA of the CDR3: TGTGCCAGCAGCGTCCTCCCTGGGACAGGGGCCTACGAGCAGTACTTC.

The chain joins TRBV19 to TRBJ1-1; 9 positions agree with TRBD1. There are 17 residues in the CDR3. CDR1 and CDR2 from the germline V gene are LNHDA and SQIVND (reference sequence). The J segment lost 4 bases and the V segment lost 1 base, leaving 10 bases of the junction unmatched. The CDR3 reads CASSIGDRVIGGTEAFF. The DNA for the CDR3 is TGTGCCAGTAGTATAGGGGACAGGGTAATCGGTGGCACTGAAGCTTTCTTT. The full variable domain, its missing parts supplied by reference TRBV19 and TRBJ1-1, is DGGITQSPKYLFRKEGQNVTLSCEQNLNHDAMYWYRQDPGQGLRLIYYSQIVNDFQKGDIAEGYSVSREKKESFPLTVTSAQKNPTAFYLCASSIGDRVIGGTEAFFGQGTRLTVV.

The J gene is TRBJ1-4, the V gene TRBV5-1, with D tentatively TRBD1 (5 bases). Between the trimmed V and J ends, which lost 3 bases and 7 bases, there was a span of 10 bases. In germline, CDR1 is SGHRS, CDR2 YFSETQ. The CDR3 has 13 residues. This CDR3 reads CASSWRGGEKLFF. The CDR3 DNA sequence: TGCGCCAGCAGCTGGCGGGGGGGTGAAAAACTGTTTTTT.

This clone was counted a single time. The CDR3 DNA follows: TGTGCCAGCAGCGCTACTAGCGGGAGGGGGACAGATACGCAGTATTTT. Amino acid sequence: CASSATSGRGTDTQYF. The rearrangement uses TRBV9 and TRBJ2-3, with 13 bases that match TRBD2. Germline CDR1 SGDLS, CDR2 YYNGEE. This CDR3 spans 16 amino acids. Unmatched junction bases numbered 4, after V lost 3 bases and J lost 3 bases.

V is TRBV28 and J is TRBJ1-5, with 11 bases aligning to TRBD1. Per germline, CDR1 MDHEN and CDR2 SYDVKM. The junction had 9 bases not matched to a gene; V was cut back by 6 bases and J by 5 bases. The CDR3 is 16 amino acids. CDR3 nucleotides: TGTGCCAGCAGCGACGGGACAGGGGGTGCGTATCAGCCCCAGCATTTT. Translated, it gives CASSDGTGGAYQPQHF.

The chain carries TRBV4-3 and TRBJ2-1; 10 positions agree with TRBD2. This CDR3 comprises 17 residues. The junction had 14 bases not matched to a gene; V was cut back by 4 bases and J by 8 bases. CDR1 LGHNA and CDR2 YSLEER come from the germline V gene. CDR3 in amino acids: CASSPSEVAGGGYEQFF. DNA for the CDR3: TGCGCCAGCAGCCCCTCGGAGGTAGCGGGAGGCGGTTATGAGCAGTTCTTC.

The chain links TRBV11-1 to TRBJ1-6; no definite D call. V was cut by 6 bases and J by 7 bases, with 16 bases left in between. Looked up from germline, CDR1 is SGHAT and CDR2 is FQDESV (reference sequence). The CDR3 consists of 15 residues. CDR3 protein: CASSLDGLGNSPLHF. The CDR3 bases are TGTGCCAGCAGTCTGGACGGTTTGGGGAATTCACCCCTCCACTTT.

V and J are TRBV11-1 and TRBJ1-1; D uncertain. This CDR3 contains 13 residues. V shed 5 bases and J shed 2 bases, with 9 bases lying between them. The V gene's germline CDR1 is SGHAT and CDR2 FQDESV (reference sequence). The chain's CDR3 is CASSPDVNTEAFF. Written as DNA, the CDR3 is TGTGCCAGCAGCCCAGATGTTAACACTGAAGCTTTCTTT.

As to this clone: Other nucleotide sequences in the sample specify the same CDR3. The chain recombines TRBV15 with TRBJ2-7; D perhaps matches TRBD2 (6 bases). The V gene's germline CDR1 is LNHNV and CDR2 YYDKDF (reference sequence). V lost 0 bases and J 7 bases, leaving 16 bases between the germline ends. The CDR3 extends over 15 amino acids. The CDR3 loop is CATSRDRGNYYEQYF. As DNA, the CDR3 is TGTGCCACCAGCAGAGATCGCGGGAACTACTATGAGCAGTACTTC.

The CDR3 region is CASSPRQAINEKLFF. The CDR3 DNA follows: TGTGCCAGCAGCCCAAGACAGGCGATTAATGAAAAACTGTTTTTT. This chain links TRBV9 with TRBJ1-4; D perhaps matches TRBD1 (6 bases). V lost 4 bases, J lost 4 bases, and 14 bases lay in between. This CDR3 is 15 amino acids long. In germline, CDR1 is SGDLS, CDR2 YYNGEE.

This chain connects TRBV4-3 to TRBJ2-5; TRBD1 matches 7 bases. The CDR3 runs to 15 residues. The germline gives CDR1 LGHNA, CDR2 YSLEER. J lost 2 bases, V lost 1 base, and 4 bases had no gene match. In DNA form, the CDR3 reads TGCGCCAGCAGCCAAGGGACAGGTCTACAAGAGACCCAGTACTTC. Encoded protein: CASSQGTGLQETQYF.

This chain connects TRBV7-2 to TRBJ2-1; TRBD1 matches at 7 bases. Germline lookup yields CDR1 SGHTA and CDR2 FQGNSA. The ends lost 0 bases at V and 5 bases at J; junction bases unmatched: 4. This CDR3 has 15 amino acids. CDR3 region: CASSLAGGLNNEQFF. Here the CDR3 DNA reads TGTGCCAGCAGCTTAGCAGGGGGCCTAAACAATGAGCAGTTCTTC.

The rearrangement links TRBV9 to TRBJ2-7, with 7 bases aligning to TRBD1. Germline V gene data show CDR1 as SGDLS and CDR2 as YYNGEE. Trimming removed 4 bases from V and 4 bases from J; junction bases left unmatched: 8. The CDR3 consists of 14 residues. The CDR3 here is CASSKPGQLYEQYF. In DNA form, the CDR3 reads TGTGCCAGCAGCAAACCGGGACAGTTATACGAGCAGTACTTC.

The J gene is TRBJ2-5, the V gene TRBV9, with 7 nucleotides matching TRBD1. The V gene's germline CDR1 is SGDLS and CDR2 YYNGEE. The CDR3 consists of 13 residues. V shed 5 bases and J 5 bases; nucleotides not matched to a gene: 6. In nucleotides, the CDR3 is TGTGCCAGCAGTCTGGACAGGAGCGAGACCCAGTACTTC. Translating gives CASSLDRSETQYF.

The V and J genes are TRBV30 and TRBJ2-1; 15 bases agree with TRBD2. CDR3 length: 15 amino acids. V dropped 3 bases and J dropped 8; count of bases not matched to a gene: 5. Germline assignment: CDR1 GTSNPN and CDR2 SVGIG (reference sequence). The CDR3 here is CAWSGTSGRLDEQFF. The CDR3 DNA is TGTGCCTGGAGCGGGACTAGCGGGAGGCTGGATGAGCAGTTCTTC.

The genes are TRBV6-5 and TRBJ2-5; the D gene is possibly TRBD2 (6 bases). The V gene's germline CDR1 is MNHEY and CDR2 SVGAGI. The CDR3 is 15 amino acids. The V end lost 4 bases, the J end lost 4 bases, and 16 bases lay between the germline ends. The CDR3 loop is CASSFGTPGGETQYF. As DNA, the CDR3 is TGTGCCAGCAGTTTCGGGACTCCTGGGGGAGAGACCCAGTACTTC.

The CDR3 DNA is TGTGCCAGCAGCCCTATGGAGCTTAGGTCTGGAAACACCATATATTTT. Its protein is CASSPMELRSGNTIYF. J is TRBJ1-3 and V is TRBV7-9; D remains ambiguous. The V gene lost 5 bases and the J gene lost 1 base, with 15 bases spanning the gap. The germline gives CDR1 SEHNR, CDR2 FQNEAQ (reference sequence). CDR3 length: 16 amino acids.

The chain couples TRBV30 to TRBJ1-4; the D gene is possibly TRBD1 (5 bases). The CDR3 extends over 13 amino acids. The V gene's germline CDR1 is GTSNPN and CDR2 SVGIG (reference sequence). The V gene lost 5 bases and the J gene lost 10 bases, with 17 bases spanning the gap. CDR3 in amino acids: CAWDGQGEGKLFF. DNA of the CDR3: TGTGCCTGGGATGGGCAGGGAGAGGGAAAACTGTTTTTT.

J is TRBJ2-5 and V is TRBV7-8; 7 bases fit TRBD1. The CDR3 has 15 amino acids. Trimming at V came to 3 bases and at J to 1 base, leaving 5 bases not matched to a gene. CDR1 SGHVS and CDR2 FQNEAQ come from the germline V gene. Here the CDR3 reads CASSFLDRAQETQYF. DNA of the CDR3: TGTGCCAGCAGCTTTCTTGACAGGGCCCAAGAGACCCAGTACTTC.

The chain carries TRBV3-1 (or the pseudogene TRBV3-2) and TRBJ2-1, with 8 bases aligning to TRBD2. Germline values: CDR1 LGHDT, CDR2 YNNKEL (reference sequence). The CDR3 contains 16 residues. Losses at the gene ends were 2 bases for V and 10 bases for J; bases not matched to a gene: 13. The CDR3 region is CASSQPGGRTGTEQFF. Here the CDR3 DNA reads TGTGCCAGCAGCCAACCCGGCGGGAGGACCGGGACCGAGCAGTTCTTC.

The CDR3, as DNA: TGCGCCAGCAGCTTGCCCGGCGGGGAGACCCAGTACTTC. It is translated as CASSLPGGETQYF. The rearrangement uses TRBV5-1 and TRBJ2-5, with D possibly TRBD2 on 5 matching bases. The V and J ends lost 1 base and 5 bases respectively, with 9 bases between them. The germline V gene has CDR1 SGHRS and CDR2 YFSETQ. This CDR3 is built from 13 residues.

The chain uses TRBV5-6 and TRBJ2-7, with 8 nucleotides matching TRBD2. The CDR3 covers 17 residues. Per the germline V gene, CDR1 is SGHDT and CDR2 is YYEEEE. J lost 5 bases, V lost 4 bases, and 17 bases had no gene match. For the CDR3, the DNA is TGTGCCAGCAGCCCTTCTTCGGGTAGCGGGACTCAAGACGAGCAGTACTTC. As protein: CASSPSSGSGTQDEQYF.

This chain links TRBV5-1 with TRBJ2-2; 10 bases match TRBD1. V shed 4 bases, J shed 5 bases, and the junction held 5 bases outside the gene matches. The CDR3 sequence is 15 residues long. The germline V gene has CDR1 SGHRS and CDR2 YFSETQ. CDR3 coding DNA: TGCGCCAGCAGCCTGGCGGACAGGGGGACCGGGGAGCTGTTTTTT. Encoded protein: CASSLADRGTGELFF.

Written as DNA, the CDR3 is TGTGCCAGCAGTTCCGGGACAGGGGCGAATAATCAGCCCCAGCATTTT. Translation: CASSSGTGANNQPQHF. The rearrangement joins TRBV6-5 to TRBJ1-5; 10 nucleotides line up with TRBD1. CDR1 and CDR2 from the germline V gene are MNHEY and SVGAGI. CDR3 length equals 16 residues. J gave up 4 bases and V 4 bases, and 7 bases lay outside the gene matches.

This chain connects TRBV11-2 to TRBJ2-3; 13 bases align to TRBD2. With V trimmed by 5 bases and J by 7 bases, 9 bases remained unmatched. CDR1 SGHAT and CDR2 FQNNGV come from the germline V gene. The CDR3 runs to 16 residues. The CDR3 loop is CASSPLGTSGAYTQYF. The CDR3 DNA is TGTGCCAGCAGCCCTCTTGGGACTAGCGGGGCCTATACGCAGTATTTT. Full variable domain (rest looked up from reference TRBV11-2 and TRBJ2-3): EAGVAQSPRYKIIEKRQSVAFWCNPISGHATLYWYQQILGQGPKLLIQFQNNGVVDDSQLPKDRFSAERLKGVDSTLKIQPAKLEDSAVYLCASSPLGTSGAYTQYFGPGTRLTVL.

The gene calls are TRBV14 and TRBJ2-1, with 11 bases identical to TRBD2. The CDR3 runs to 15 residues. The V and J ends lost 5 bases and 9 bases, in that order; junction bases with no gene match: 9. CDR1 is SGHDN and CDR2 is FVKESK in the germline V gene. The CDR3 spells CASSVTSGRGGEQFF. The CDR3 bases are TGTGCCAGCAGCGTCACTAGCGGGAGAGGTGGTGAGCAGTTCTTC.

As concerns this clone: The sample contains more than one DNA sequence encoding this CDR3. DNA of the CDR3: TGTGCCAGCAGCCCCCAATCCTACGAGCAGTACTTC. It yields the protein CASSPQSYEQYF. The chain joins TRBV6-2 or TRBV6-3 to TRBJ2-7; D is undetermined. This CDR3 contains 12 residues. The V end was cut by 6 bases, the J end by 1 base, with 7 bases between. Germline CDR1 and CDR2: MNHEY and SVGEGT.

The rearrangement uses TRBV19 and TRBJ1-1; 7 nucleotides line up with TRBD1. This CDR3 has 15 amino acids. CDR1 is LNHDA and CDR2 is SQIVND in the germline V gene (reference sequence). V gave up 3 bases and J gave up 3 bases; unmatched junction bases: 7. The CDR3 is CASSITGVLDTEAFF. CDR3 DNA sequence: TGTGCCAGTAGTATTACAGGGGTACTTGACACTGAAGCTTTCTTT.

The chain is built from TRBV28 and TRBJ1-2; no clear D. V lost 3 bases and J lost 1, with 6 bases in between. Per germline, CDR1 MDHEN and CDR2 SYDVKM. The CDR3 spans 13 residues. This CDR3 is CASSLFGNYGYTF. The CDR3 region has the DNA TGTGCCAGCAGTTTGTTCGGTAACTATGGCTACACCTTC.

The chain carries TRBV27 and TRBJ2-1, with D possibly being TRBD1 or TRBD2 (5 bases each). V was cut by 6 bases and J by 8 bases, with 23 bases left in between. This CDR3 region has 16 residues. Germline V CDR1 and CDR2: MNHEY, SMNVEV (reference sequence). CDR3 loop: CASSRTGFLRGDEQFF. In DNA, the CDR3 is TGTGCCAGCAGCCGGACGGGGTTTCTCCGAGGGGATGAGCAGTTCTTC.

The chain links TRBV28 to TRBJ2-2; D call uncertain. The CDR3 length is 13 residues. The V gene's germline CDR1 is MDHEN and CDR2 SYDVKM. V dropped 2 bases and J dropped 4 bases, with 5 bases sitting between them. The CDR3 is CASSLVSTGELFF. Here the CDR3 DNA reads TGTGCCAGCAGTTTAGTATCCACCGGGGAGCTGTTTTTT. The variable domain in full, completed from reference TRBV28 and TRBJ2-2, reads DVKVTQSSRYLVKRTGEKVFLECVQDMDHENMFWYRQDPGLGLRLIYFSYDVKMKEKGDIPEGYSVSREKKERFSLILESASTNQTSMYLCASSLVSTGELFFGEGSRLTVL.